The clone carrying this TCR beta chain turned up a few times. J gave up 2 bases and V 5 bases, and 10 bases lay outside the gene matches. CDR1 is MNHNY, CDR2 SVGAGI, per germline (reference sequence). CDR3 length: 16 residues. Measured with immunoSEQ multiplex PCR; TCRdb has only the in-frame clones, and not every one. Of some 130,000 clones in the sample, roughly 88% were seen once. The sample comes from a study of control samples from healthy donors and cancer patients. This clonotype originated in a man aged 40-49 years in good health. The sample was blood. The chain couples TRBV6-6 to TRBJ2-3, with 7 bases that match TRBD2. The CDR3 sequence is CASSASGRGNTDTQYF. CDR3 bases: TGTGCCAGCAGTGCCTCAGGGCGGGGGAACACAGATACGCAGTATTTT.